One sample yielded the 30 T cell receptor beta chains listed below, sequenced in a study of T cell clones after liver transplantation. Clones were read by immunoSEQ multiplex PCR, and TCRdb kept only the in-frame ones, dropping some. The table has tens of thousands of clones, around 70% seen once; the top ten hold about 2.6%. Sequencing used CD4+ T cells from blood, obtained at the roughly 15-month timepoint. The receptors originated from a human patient who received a liver transplant. Some T cells may possibly be graft donor cells.

J is TRBJ1-5 and V is TRBV30; D might be TRBD1 (6 bases). The V and J ends lost 2 bases and 5 bases respectively, with 19 bases between them. CDR3 length equals 16 residues. Germline CDR1 and CDR2: GTSNPN and SVGIG (reference sequence). CDR3 in amino acids: CAWSSHPGTKDQPQHF. The CDR3, as DNA: TGTGCCTGGAGTTCCCACCCCGGGACAAAGGATCAGCCCCAGCATTTT.

The V call is TRBV5-1, the J call TRBJ1-5, with a weak D call TRBD1 (5 bases). Trimming left V 4 bases short and J 5 bases short, with 16 bases between. Germline V gene data show CDR1 as SGHRS and CDR2 as YFSETQ. The CDR3 has 15 residues. CDR3 DNA: TGCGCCAGCAGCGTGGCCCCAGGGTGGGATCAGCCCCAGCATTTT. Translation gives CASSVAPGWDQPQHF.

The chain carries TRBV5-4 and TRBJ2-5; 9 nucleotides line up with TRBD2. Germline V gives CDR1 SGHNT, CDR2 YYREEE (reference sequence). The junction had 7 bases not matched to a gene; V was cut back by 0 bases and J by 4 bases. CDR3 size: 16 residues. The CDR3 nucleotides are TGTGCCAGCAGCTTGGGCGGGGGGGCCCGGAGAGAGACCCAGTACTTC. Its protein is CASSLGGGARRETQYF.

By share, this clone ranks as medium-sized. The chain uses TRBV5-4 and TRBJ2-2; 7 nucleotides align to TRBD2. Germline CDR1 SGHNT, CDR2 YYREEE (reference sequence). The trim removed 4 bases at V and 5 bases at J, leaving 11 bases unmatched. The CDR3 contains 16 residues. The CDR3 is CASSPETSLKTGELFF. The CDR3 coding sequence is TGTGCCAGCAGCCCTGAGACTAGCCTTAAAACCGGGGAGCTGTTTTTT.

The rearrangement links TRBV4-2 to TRBJ2-2, with a possible D match to TRBD1 (5 bases). CDR3 length equals 16 residues. Per germline, CDR1 LGHNA and CDR2 YNFKEQ. Trimming shortened V by 2 bases and J by 0 bases, and 10 bases separated the two germline ends. The CDR3 reads CASSQQGPANTGELFF. The CDR3 DNA is TGTGCCAGCAGCCAACAGGGCCCCGCGAACACCGGGGAGCTGTTTTTT.

The chain employs TRBV6-4 and TRBJ2-2; D gene ambiguous. Germline-derived CDR1 and CDR2 are MRHNA and SNTAGT. V was trimmed by 2 bases and J by 4 bases, leaving 8 bases between them. CDR3 size: 14 residues. As DNA, the CDR3 is TGTGCCAGCAGTGACAGGGTGGGCACCGGGGAGCTGTTTTTT. It translates to CASSDRVGTGELFF.

The genes are TRBV21-1 and TRBJ2-7; TRBD1, as called in the table, went unchecked against the DNA. TRBV21-1 is a documented pseudogene. The CDR3 extends over 20 amino acids. The CDR3: CASSSQSGQSVAVSSYEQYV. The CDR3, as DNA: TGTGCCAGCAGCTCCCAATCGGGACAGTCAGTAGCGGTGAGCTCCTACGAGCAGTACGTC.

A few counts support this clone. The chain recombines TRBV2 with TRBJ2-1, with 7 nucleotides matching TRBD1. Germline V gene sequence: CDR1 SNHLY, CDR2 FYNNEI. This CDR3 has 14 amino acids. Trimming removed 11 bases from V and 7 bases from J; junction bases left unmatched: 14. CDR3 sequence: CAQGETGQGNEQFF. The CDR3 bases are TGTGCCCAGGGAGAGACAGGGCAGGGTAATGAGCAGTTCTTC.

This chain links TRBV5-4 with TRBJ1-2; 7 bases line up with TRBD1. CDR3 size: 13 residues. Trimming took 5 bases from V and 10 from J; bases not matched to a gene: 11. Germline loops: CDR1 SGHNT, CDR2 YYREEE (reference sequence). The CDR3: CASRPGTESVYTF. In nucleotides, the CDR3 is TGTGCCAGCAGGCCCGGGACAGAAAGCGTCTACACCTTC.

The V gene is TRBV12-5, the J gene TRBJ1-5, with a weak D call TRBD1 (6 bases). Germline CDR1 is LGHNT and CDR2 is FRNRAP. CDR3 size: 12 residues. Trimming pared 8 bases from V and 7 bases from J, leaving 12 bases between. The CDR3 DNA sequence: TGTGCTAGTCCAGGGGAGGGGCAGCCCCAGCATTTT. Translated, it gives CASPGEGQPQHF.

This clone has a handful of counts. This rearrangement joins TRBV2 to TRBJ2-7; 7 bases fit TRBD1. This CDR3 is built from 12 residues. The J segment lost 5 bases and the V segment lost 9 bases, leaving 7 bases of the junction unmatched. Germline CDR1 and CDR2: SNHLY and FYNNEI. The CDR3 region has the DNA TGTGCCAGTCAGGGGGAGAGGGACGAGCAGTACGTC. Residues: CASQGERDEQYV.

The rearrangement links TRBV9 to TRBJ1-2; D unresolved. Germline V lookup: CDR1 SGDLS, CDR2 YYNGEE. The CDR3 totals 14 residues. Trimming stripped 0 bases from V and 1 base from J, with 7 bases between. Here the CDR3 DNA reads TGTGCCAGCAGCGTAGGCACAAATAACTATGGCTACACCTTC. Its protein product is CASSVGTNNYGYTF. The full variable domain, in which reference TRBV9 and TRBJ1-2 provide the parts outside the CDR3, is DSGVTQTPKHLITATGQRVTLRCSPRSGDLSVYWYQQSLDQGLQFLIQYYNGEERAKGNILERFSAQQFPDLHSELNLSSLELGDSALYFCASSVGTNNYGYTFGSGTRLTVV.

This clone was observed a single time. The chain couples TRBV10-1 to TRBJ2-1, with 8 positions matching TRBD2. This CDR3 has 14 amino acids. Per germline, CDR1 WNHNN and CDR2 SYGVQD (reference sequence). V was pared by 6 bases and J by 9 bases, with 10 bases of the junction left unmatched. This CDR3 is CASSRTSTGGEQFF. For the CDR3, the DNA is TGCGCCAGCAGCCGGACTAGCACGGGGGGTGAGCAGTTCTTC.

This chain uses TRBV4-2 with TRBJ2-3; perhaps D is TRBD1 or TRBD2 (5 bases each). Germline V gene data show CDR1 as LGHNA and CDR2 as YNFKEQ. The ends were cut back, 2 bases at V and 1 base at J, with 16 bases in the middle. CDR3 size: 17 residues. CDR3 residues: CASSQSIRPGRTDTQYF. In DNA form, the CDR3 reads TGTGCCAGCAGCCAATCTATCCGTCCGGGGCGCACAGATACGCAGTATTTT.

The J gene is TRBJ1-2, the V gene TRBV7-9; D remains unclear. CDR1 and CDR2 from the germline V gene are SEHNR and FQNEAQ (reference sequence). CDR3 size: 13 residues. Trimming cost V 5 bases and J 0 bases, with 7 bases left between them. The CDR3 here is CASSLAANYGYTF. The CDR3 coding sequence is TGTGCCAGCAGCCTCGCCGCTAACTATGGCTACACCTTC.

The J gene is TRBJ2-1, the V gene TRBV9; D is uncertain. V gave up 1 base and J gave up 4 bases, with 6 bases separating them. CDR3 length: 13 amino acids. Germline V CDR1 and CDR2: SGDLS, YYNGEE. CDR3: CASSVSQYNEQFF. CDR3 DNA: TGTGCCAGCAGCGTATCCCAATACAATGAGCAGTTCTTC.

The chain couples TRBV6-5 to TRBJ1-5; TRBD1 agrees at 8 bases. The trim removed 6 bases at V and 6 bases at J, leaving 4 bases unmatched. Germline V gene sequence: CDR1 MNHEY, CDR2 SVGAGI. This CDR3 comprises 13 residues. The CDR3 is CASRDRAGQPQHF. The DNA for the CDR3 is TGTGCCAGCAGGGACAGGGCGGGTCAGCCCCAGCATTTT.

This clone is labeled as medium-sized. This chain connects TRBV12-1 to TRBJ2-2. TRBV12-1 is a pseudogene locus. The CDR3 sequence is 19 residues long. The CDR3 region is CASSLSAWSLYGPTGELFF. The CDR3 nucleotides are TGTGCCAGCAGCTTATCTGCGTGGTCCCTATACGGACCTACCGGGGAGCTGTTTTTT.

The chain combines TRBV4-3 with TRBJ2-3, with 8 bases aligning to TRBD2. Germline V gene sequence: CDR1 LGHNA, CDR2 YSLEER. The CDR3 has 15 amino acids. Unmatched junction bases numbered 5, after V lost 4 bases and J lost 2 bases. CDR3 coding DNA: TGCGCCAGCAGCCCGAATAGCGGGGTCACAGATACGCAGTATTTT. Encoded protein: CASSPNSGVTDTQYF.

As regards this clone: In the same sample, other DNA sequences code for this CDR3. This rearrangement joins TRBV5-1 to TRBJ1-1, with D unclear. The V end was cut by 0 bases, the J end by 1 base, with 4 bases between. The CDR3 is made up of 13 amino acids. The germline CDR1 and CDR2 sequences are SGHRS and YFSETQ. The CDR3, as DNA: TGCGCCAGCAGCTTGGCCGGGAACACTGAAGCTTTCTTT. Its translation is CASSLAGNTEAFF.

This rearrangement joins TRBV6-1 to TRBJ2-7; perhaps TRBD1 as D (6 bases). CDR1 MNHNS and CDR2 SASEGT come from the germline V gene. CDR3 length: 13 residues. Trimming removed 2 bases from V and 6 bases from J, with 11 bases in between. DNA of the CDR3: TGTGCCAGCAGTGAAACAGGGAGCGGCGAGCAGTACTTC. Translated: CASSETGSGEQYF.

V gene TRBV27 combines with J gene TRBJ1-6; no reliable D call. The CDR3 is 14 amino acids. V shed 4 bases and J shed 9 bases, with 13 bases lying between them. CDR1 and CDR2 from the germline V gene are MNHEY and SMNVEV (reference sequence). This chain's CDR3 is CASSSEGIGSPLHF. Written as DNA, the CDR3 is TGTGCCAGCAGTTCTGAAGGTATTGGTTCACCCCTCCACTTT.

The chain links TRBV28 to TRBJ1-3; D gene uncertain. The CDR3 length is 15 residues. V was trimmed by 8 bases and J by 0 bases, leaving 14 bases between them. From germline, CDR1 is MDHEN and CDR2 SYDVKM. The CDR3 protein is CASVAGQSSGNTIYF. CDR3 sequence (DNA): TGTGCCAGCGTTGCTGGGCAAAGCTCTGGAAACACCATATATTTT.

The V gene is TRBV20-1, the J gene TRBJ2-2, with D uncertain. This CDR3 comprises 11 residues. Germline lookup yields CDR1 DFQATT and CDR2 SNEGSKA (reference sequence). V was clipped by 1 base and J by 7 bases, with 4 bases between them. The CDR3 region has the DNA TGCAGTGCTAGAGCCAACGGGGAGCTGTTTTTT. Translated, it gives CSARANGELFF.

The table lists this clone with a few counts. This chain joins TRBV14 and TRBJ2-1, with 12 bases matching TRBD1. The germline gives CDR1 SGHDN, CDR2 FVKESK. Trimming at V came to 2 bases and at J to 0 bases, leaving 11 bases not matched to a gene. CDR3 length equals 20 residues. This chain's CDR3 is CASSQYTGTGGSSSYNEQFF. As DNA, the CDR3 is TGTGCCAGCAGCCAATACACCGGGACAGGGGGCTCAAGCTCCTACAATGAGCAGTTCTTC.

The V call is TRBV2, the J call TRBJ2-1; perhaps TRBD1 as D (5 bases). Looked up from germline, CDR1 is SNHLY and CDR2 is FYNNEI. The V and J ends lost 1 base and 15 bases respectively, with 13 bases between them. CDR3 size: 12 residues. The CDR3 bases are TGTGCCAGCAGTGAAGAGTCCGTGGGGCGGTTCTTC. Its translation: CASSEESVGRFF.

This rearrangement joins TRBV2 to TRBJ2-2, with D perhaps TRBD1 or TRBD2 (5 bases each). The CDR3 runs 14 residues. Deletions cut 8 bases from V and 4 bases from J, with 14 bases between. CDR1 and CDR2 from the germline V gene are SNHLY and FYNNEI. The CDR3, as DNA: TGTGCCAGCGGGGCGCAGGGAGCCACCGGGGAGCTGTTTTTT. This encodes CASGAQGATGELFF.

This clone is labeled as medium-sized (0.01 to 0.1%). V usage is TRBV10-2 and J usage is TRBJ2-7; possibly TRBD1 for D (6 bases). V dropped 0 bases and J dropped 4 bases, with 19 bases sitting between them. This CDR3 has 17 amino acids. The V gene's germline CDR1 is WSHSY and CDR2 SAAADI. The CDR3 sequence: CASSESTKGTRSYEQYF. The CDR3 DNA is TGCGCCAGCAGTGAGTCGACTAAGGGGACACGGTCATACGAGCAGTACTTC.

This clone showed up many times. The J gene is TRBJ1-1, the V gene TRBV6-5, with 7 positions matching TRBD1. Looked up from germline, CDR1 is MNHEY and CDR2 is SVGAGI. J gave up 0 bases and V 5 bases, and 6 bases lay outside the gene matches. The CDR3 totals 15 residues. CDR3 DNA: TGTGCCAGCAGTCCCCGGGACAGCGTGAACACTGAAGCTTTCTTT. Its protein product is CASSPRDSVNTEAFF.

This clone was detected many times. The chain recombines TRBV19 with TRBJ1-5, with D perhaps TRBD1 (6 bases). V gave up 1 base and J gave up 7 bases, with 11 bases separating them. CDR3 size: 14 residues. From germline, CDR1 is LNHDA and CDR2 SQIVND (reference sequence). The chain's CDR3 is CASSIARGRQPQHF. The CDR3 DNA reads TGTGCCAGTAGTATAGCCCGGGGGCGACAGCCCCAGCATTTT. Full variable domain (rest looked up from reference TRBV19 and TRBJ1-5): DGGITQSPKYLFRKEGQNVTLSCEQNLNHDAMYWYRQDPGQGLRLIYYSQIVNDFQKGDIAEGYSVSREKKESFPLTVTSAQKNPTAFYLCASSIARGRQPQHFGDGTRLSIL.